This TCR beta chain was profiled in a study of metastatic and nonmetastatic thyroid tumors. Germline V gene sequence: CDR1 MDHEN, CDR2 SYDVKM. V dropped 6 bases and J dropped 6 bases, with 14 bases sitting between them. The CDR3 is 13 amino acids. TCRdb re-processed the PCR reads through MiXCR. The table has tens of thousands of clones, roughly a quarter seen once. Not a single patient had been given any form of treatment at any point before undergoing thyroid surgery. The chain employs TRBV28 and TRBJ1-2, with no clear D. Sequencing used blood. The TCR sequence derives from a female donor with papillary thyroid cancer or a benign thyroid nodule (not recorded which). Some clones in this sample may be carry-over from other donors' samples. The CDR3 loop is CASSRKALNGYTF. CDR3 in DNA: TGTGCCAGCAGCCGAAAAGCCCTCAATGGCTACACCTTC.